These T cell receptor beta chains were read from a single sample in a study of blood T cell repertoires in COVID-19. Assay: immunoSEQ multiplex PCR; the TCRdb copy retains only in-frame clones and omits some. The table records about 200,000 clones, 82% of them present only once. The source material was peripheral blood. The receptors were gathered from a woman in her 70s with COVID-19, enrolled during active disease. Both conserved end residues are part of each CDR3. A D gene is named only where the DNA matches it firmly. Size tells how often a clone was seen (once, few, many) or the class of an expanded clone, and some rows leave it out.

.,TRBJ2-3,.,TRBV4-3,CASSQGYSRADTQYF,TGCGCCAGCAGCCAAGGTTATAGTCGGGCAGATACGCAGTATTTT
.,TRBJ1-5,.,TRBV24-1,CATSDPLDSNQPQHF,TGTGCCACCAGTGATCCCCTAGATAGCAATCAGCCCCAGCATTTT
.,TRBJ1-2,.,TRBV7-9,CASSLGGLNYGYTF,TGTGCCAGCAGCTTAGGAGGATTGAACTATGGCTACACCTTC
.,TRBJ1-2,.,TRBV19,CASSTSLRGSDGYTF,TGTGCCAGTAGTACTAGTCTCCGGGGGAGCGATGGCTACACCTTC
.,TRBJ2-1,once,TRBV6-6,CASSPSRGLAYNEQFF,TGTGCCAGCAGTCCCTCACGAGGCCTAGCCTACAATGAGCAGTTCTTC
.,TRBJ1-2,.,TRBV4-2,CASSQDPNGRNYGYTF,TGTGCCAGCAGCCAAGATCCAAACGGGAGAAACTATGGCTACACCTTC
TRBD2,TRBJ2-7,.,TRBV5-1,CASSPGTRVYEQYF,TGCGCCAGCAGCCCCGGGACTAGAGTCTACGAGCAGTACTTC
.,TRBJ2-5,.,TRBV12-3/TRBV12-4,CASSLEETQYF,TGTGCCAGCAGTTTGGAGGAGACCCAGTACTTC
.,TRBJ1-3,.,TRBV30,CAWSVGPFADIYF,TGTGCCTGGAGTGTAGGCCCTTTCGCGGACATATATTTT
TRBD1,TRBJ1-4,.,TRBV6-5,CATRTTGATNEKLFF,TGTGCCACTAGGACTACAGGGGCGACGAATGAAAAACTGTTTTTT
.,TRBJ1-5,few,TRBV19,CASSTRRQGSFSMGSQHF,TGTGCCAGTAGTACGCGGCGTCAGGGGTCCTTCTCGATGGGGTCCCAGCATTTT